The 7 T cell receptor beta chains below come from one sample, sequenced in a study of blood T cell repertoires in COVID-19. The assay was immunoSEQ multiplex PCR, and TCRdb's table has in-frame clones only and misses some. The data hold 250,000 to 350,000 clones, with 75% to 90% observed a single time. Sequencing input: peripheral blood. These receptors were obtained from a woman in her 70s with COVID-19, enrolled during active disease.

CDR3 amino acids: CASSQPDRVGNQPQHF. CDR3 nucleotides: TGTGCCAGCAGCCAACCCGACAGGGTGGGCAATCAGCCCCAGCATTTT. This chain uses TRBV6-2 or TRBV6-3 with TRBJ1-5, with 7 nucleotides matching TRBD1. CDR3 length: 16 amino acids. After removal of 6 bases from V and 2 bases from J, the junction contained 10 bases not matched to a gene. Germline CDR1 MNHEY, CDR2 SVGEGT.

The J gene is TRBJ1-2, the V gene TRBV28, with TRBD1 matching 8 bases. The CDR3 is 16 amino acids. Trimming removed 5 bases from V and 6 bases from J; junction bases left unmatched: 14. The germline V gene has CDR1 MDHEN and CDR2 SYDVKM. DNA of the CDR3: TGTGCCAGCAGTCCGCCGGACAGGGAAGGAGTTGATGGCTACACCTTC. Translated, it gives CASSPPDREGVDGYTF.

CDR3 amino acids: CASSALPEKLFF. The CDR3 region has the DNA TGTGCCAGTAGTGCACTCCCGGAAAAACTGTTTTTT. The V and J genes are TRBV19 and TRBJ1-4; D is uncertain. Germline V gene lookup returns CDR1 LNHDA and CDR2 SQIVND (reference sequence). The CDR3 has 12 residues. With 5 bases removed from V and 8 bases from J, the gap between germline ends came to 9 bases.

The chain combines TRBV5-1 with TRBJ2-1; D is possibly TRBD2 (6 bases). V lost 7 bases and J 7 bases, leaving 21 bases between the germline ends. Germline CDR1 reads SGHRS; CDR2 reads YFSETQ. The CDR3 extends over 15 amino acids. CDR3 nucleotide sequence: TGCGCCAGCGGATCGGAGATAGCGGTAGGGAATGAGCAGTTCTTC. Protein: CASGSEIAVGNEQFF.

This chain joins TRBV19 and TRBJ2-7; 10 nucleotides match TRBD2. This CDR3 region has 14 residues. The junction had 4 bases not matched to a gene; V was cut back by 8 bases and J by 0 bases. From germline, CDR1 is LNHDA and CDR2 SQIVND (reference sequence). CDR3 DNA sequence: TGTGCCAGTGCGACTAGCGGGTTCTCCTACGAGCAGTACTTC. As protein: CASATSGFSYEQYF.

On this clone: The same CDR3 also results from other DNA sequences found in this sample. The V and J genes are TRBV3-1 (or the pseudogene TRBV3-2) and TRBJ2-3; TRBD2 is a possible D gene (5 bases). V was trimmed by 3 bases and J by 1 base, leaving 5 bases between them. Germline V lookup: CDR1 LGHDT, CDR2 YNNKEL (reference sequence). The CDR3 runs to 13 residues. CDR3 region: CASSQRGTDTQYF. For the CDR3, the DNA is TGTGCCAGCAGCCAGAGGGGCACAGATACGCAGTATTTT.

V gene TRBV11-2 combines with J gene TRBJ2-3; 12 nucleotides agree with TRBD2. CDR1 is SGHAT and CDR2 is FQNNGV in the germline V gene. Trimming cost V 4 bases and J 6 bases; bases outside gene matches: 8. The CDR3 is 16 residues long. The CDR3 reads CASSSGLAGTGDTQYF. In nucleotides, the CDR3 is TGTGCCAGCAGCTCAGGACTAGCGGGGACCGGCGATACGCAGTATTTT.